This T cell receptor beta chain comes out of a study of blood T cell repertoires in COVID-19. How the authors handled the data: It was from reference gene primer amplification that nucleated cell counts were estimated. Generated by immunoSEQ multiplex PCR, the TCRdb table keeps only in-frame clones and is missing some. The V and J calls and clone size come from that table; D and trimming were worked out from the DNA. The table has some 250,000 clones, around nine tenths seen once; the top ten hold 5.5% to 7.5%. The TCR sequence derives from a woman between 70 and 85 years old with active or convalescent COVID-19. The sample taken for sequencing was peripheral blood.

As DNA, the CDR3 is TGTGCCAGCAGCTCCACCCCGACACCTCTCTATGGCTACACCTTC. Translation gives CASSSTPTPLYGYTF. The chain has TRBV6-4 and TRBJ1-2; D uncertain. Per germline, CDR1 MRHNA and CDR2 SNTAGT. This CDR3 has 15 amino acids. With 6 bases removed from V and 4 bases from J, the gap between germline ends came to 18 bases.